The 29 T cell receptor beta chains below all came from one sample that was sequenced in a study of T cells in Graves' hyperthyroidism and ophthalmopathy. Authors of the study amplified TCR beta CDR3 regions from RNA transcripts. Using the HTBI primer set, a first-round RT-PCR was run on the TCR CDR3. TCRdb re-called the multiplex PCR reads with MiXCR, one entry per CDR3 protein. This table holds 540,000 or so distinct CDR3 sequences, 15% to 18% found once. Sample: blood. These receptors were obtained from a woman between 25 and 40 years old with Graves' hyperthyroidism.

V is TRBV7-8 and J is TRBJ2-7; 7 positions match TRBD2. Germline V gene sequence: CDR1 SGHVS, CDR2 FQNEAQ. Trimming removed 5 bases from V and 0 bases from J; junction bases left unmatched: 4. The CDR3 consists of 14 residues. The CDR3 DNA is TGTGCCAGCAGCAAAGGACTAGTCTCCTACGAGCAGTACTTC. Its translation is CASSKGLVSYEQYF.

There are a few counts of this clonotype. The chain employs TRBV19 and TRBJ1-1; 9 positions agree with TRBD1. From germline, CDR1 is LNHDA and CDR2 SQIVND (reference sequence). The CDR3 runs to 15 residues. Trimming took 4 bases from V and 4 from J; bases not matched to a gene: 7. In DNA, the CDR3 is TGTGCCAGTAGTACAGGACAGGGGAGGTTCACTGAAGCTTTCTTT. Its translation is CASSTGQGRFTEAFF.

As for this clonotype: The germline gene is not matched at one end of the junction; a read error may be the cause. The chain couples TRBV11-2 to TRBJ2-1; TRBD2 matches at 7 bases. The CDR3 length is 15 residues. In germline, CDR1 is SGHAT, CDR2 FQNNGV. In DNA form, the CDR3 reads TGTGCCAGCAGCTCTTTCACTAGCGCCTACAGTGAGCAGTTCTTC. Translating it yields CASSSFTSAYSEQFF.

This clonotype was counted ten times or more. CDR3 sequence (DNA): TGTGCCAGCAGCCCCACGGGACAAACTAATGAAAAACTGTTTTTT. It encodes CASSPTGQTNEKLFF. V usage is TRBV11-3 and J usage is TRBJ1-4; maybe TRBD1 (6 bases). Germline CDR1 is SGHNT and CDR2 is YENEEA. There are 15 residues in the CDR3. V lost 5 bases and J lost 1, with 11 bases in between.

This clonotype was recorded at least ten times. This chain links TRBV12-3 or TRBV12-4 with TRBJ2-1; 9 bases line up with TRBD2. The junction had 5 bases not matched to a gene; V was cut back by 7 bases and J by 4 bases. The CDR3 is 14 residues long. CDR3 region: CASTLAGVYNEQFF. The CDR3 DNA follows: TGTGCCAGCACCTTAGCGGGAGTGTACAATGAGCAGTTCTTC.

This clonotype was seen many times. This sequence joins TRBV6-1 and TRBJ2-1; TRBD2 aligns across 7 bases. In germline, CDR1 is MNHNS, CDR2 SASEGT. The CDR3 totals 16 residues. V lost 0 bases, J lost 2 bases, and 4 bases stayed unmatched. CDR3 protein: CASSEAPSGPYNEQFF. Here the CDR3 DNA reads TGTGCCAGCAGTGAAGCGCCTAGCGGACCCTACAATGAGCAGTTCTTC.

In DNA form, the CDR3 reads TGTGCCAGCAGCCCGAGGACTAGCCGGCGTTCCTACAATGAGCAGTTCTTC. This gives the protein CASSPRTSRRSYNEQFF. This chain connects TRBV7-3 to TRBJ2-1; 8 bases map to TRBD2. V lost 5 bases, J lost 1 base, and 10 bases stayed unmatched. The CDR3 extends over 17 amino acids. Germline V CDR1 and CDR2: SGHTA, FQGTGA.

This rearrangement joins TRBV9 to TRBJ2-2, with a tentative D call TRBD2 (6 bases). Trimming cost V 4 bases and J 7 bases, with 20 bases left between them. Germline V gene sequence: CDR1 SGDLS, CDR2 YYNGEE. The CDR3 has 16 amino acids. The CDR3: CASSMTPGLPGGELFF. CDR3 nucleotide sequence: TGTGCCAGCAGCATGACACCGGGACTCCCCGGCGGGGAGCTGTTTTTT.

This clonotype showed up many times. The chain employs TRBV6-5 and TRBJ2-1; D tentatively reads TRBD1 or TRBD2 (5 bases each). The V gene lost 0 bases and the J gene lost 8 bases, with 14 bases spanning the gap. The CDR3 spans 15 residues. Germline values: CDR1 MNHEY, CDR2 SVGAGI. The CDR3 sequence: CASSYSGAPTDEQFF. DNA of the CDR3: TGTGCCAGCAGTTACTCCGGGGCCCCGACCGATGAGCAGTTCTTC.

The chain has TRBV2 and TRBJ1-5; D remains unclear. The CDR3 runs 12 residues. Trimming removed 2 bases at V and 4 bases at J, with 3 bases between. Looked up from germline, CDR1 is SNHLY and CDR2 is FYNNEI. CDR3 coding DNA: TGTGCCAGCAGTGAACCAAATCAGCCCCAGCATTTT. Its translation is CASSEPNQPQHF.

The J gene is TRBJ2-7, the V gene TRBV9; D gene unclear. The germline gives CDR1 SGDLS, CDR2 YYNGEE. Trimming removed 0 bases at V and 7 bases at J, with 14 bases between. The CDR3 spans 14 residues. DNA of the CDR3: TGTGCCAGCAGCGTAGTTCCGGGTTCGGAGGAGCAGTACTTC. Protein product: CASSVVPGSEEQYF.

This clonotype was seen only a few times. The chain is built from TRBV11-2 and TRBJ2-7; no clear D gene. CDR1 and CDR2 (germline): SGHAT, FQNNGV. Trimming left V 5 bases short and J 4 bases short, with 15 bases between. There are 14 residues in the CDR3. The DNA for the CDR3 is TGTGCCAGCAGCCTGGACGGCGCCCTTTACGAGCAGTACTTC. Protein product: CASSLDGALYEQYF.

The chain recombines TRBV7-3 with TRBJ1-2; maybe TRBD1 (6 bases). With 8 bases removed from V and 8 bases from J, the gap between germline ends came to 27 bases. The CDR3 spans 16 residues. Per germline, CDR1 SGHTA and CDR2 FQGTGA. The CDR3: CASAGTSVASQGGYTF. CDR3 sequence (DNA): TGTGCCAGCGCCGGTACAAGCGTAGCGTCCCAGGGGGGCTACACCTTC.

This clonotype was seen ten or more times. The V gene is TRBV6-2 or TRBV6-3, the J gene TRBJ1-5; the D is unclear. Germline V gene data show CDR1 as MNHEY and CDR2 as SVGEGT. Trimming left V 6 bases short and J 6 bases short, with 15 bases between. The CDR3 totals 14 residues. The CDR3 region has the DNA TGTGCCAGCAGGCCCCGAAGGGTCGGTCAGCCCCAGCATTTT. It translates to CASRPRRVGQPQHF.

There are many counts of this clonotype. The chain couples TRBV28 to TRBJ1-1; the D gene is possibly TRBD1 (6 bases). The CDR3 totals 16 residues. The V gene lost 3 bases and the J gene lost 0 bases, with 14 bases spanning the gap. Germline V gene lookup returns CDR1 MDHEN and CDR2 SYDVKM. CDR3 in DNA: TGTGCCAGCAGTTTGTGGCAGGGGCCGATGAACACTGAAGCTTTCTTT. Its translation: CASSLWQGPMNTEAFF.

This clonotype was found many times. The CDR3 DNA sequence: TGTGCCTGGAGACAAGAGAACACTGAAGCTTTCTTT. This translates into CAWRQENTEAFF. V is TRBV30 and J is TRBJ1-1; D uncertain. The CDR3 loop spans 12 amino acids. Germline V gives CDR1 GTSNPN, CDR2 SVGIG (reference sequence). Deletions cut 3 bases from V and 1 base from J, with 6 bases between.

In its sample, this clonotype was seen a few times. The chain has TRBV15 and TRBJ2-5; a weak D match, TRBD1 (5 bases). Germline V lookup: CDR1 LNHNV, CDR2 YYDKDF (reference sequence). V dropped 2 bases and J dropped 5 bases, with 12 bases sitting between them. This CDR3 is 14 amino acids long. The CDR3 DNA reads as TGTGCCACCAGCAGAAGACAGTTTATCGAGACCCAGTACTTC. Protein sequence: CATSRRQFIETQYF.

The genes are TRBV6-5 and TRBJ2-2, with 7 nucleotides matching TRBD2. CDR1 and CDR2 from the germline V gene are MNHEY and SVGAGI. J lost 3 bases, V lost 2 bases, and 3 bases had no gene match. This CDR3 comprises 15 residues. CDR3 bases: TGTGCCAGCAGTTACGTCGGGGGGTACACCGGGGAGCTGTTTTTT. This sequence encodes CASSYVGGYTGELFF.

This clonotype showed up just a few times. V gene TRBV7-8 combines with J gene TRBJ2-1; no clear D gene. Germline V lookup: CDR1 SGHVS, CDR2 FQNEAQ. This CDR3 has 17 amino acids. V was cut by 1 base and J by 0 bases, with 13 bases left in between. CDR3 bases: TGTGCCAGCAGCTTAGAGCGCCTAGGAGCCTCCTACAATGAGCAGTTCTTC. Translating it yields CASSLERLGASYNEQFF.

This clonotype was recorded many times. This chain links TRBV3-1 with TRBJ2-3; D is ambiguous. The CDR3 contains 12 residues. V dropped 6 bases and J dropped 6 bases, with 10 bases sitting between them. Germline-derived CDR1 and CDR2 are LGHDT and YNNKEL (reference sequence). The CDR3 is CASSSLADTQYF. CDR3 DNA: TGTGCCAGCAGTAGCTTGGCGGATACGCAGTATTTT.

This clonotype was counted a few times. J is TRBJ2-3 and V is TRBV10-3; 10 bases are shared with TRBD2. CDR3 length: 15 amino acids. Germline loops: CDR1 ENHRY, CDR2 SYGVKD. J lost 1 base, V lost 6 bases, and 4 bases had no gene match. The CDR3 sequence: CAIRKSGGGTDTQYF. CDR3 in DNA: TGTGCCATCAGGAAAAGCGGGGGGGGCACAGATACGCAGTATTTT.

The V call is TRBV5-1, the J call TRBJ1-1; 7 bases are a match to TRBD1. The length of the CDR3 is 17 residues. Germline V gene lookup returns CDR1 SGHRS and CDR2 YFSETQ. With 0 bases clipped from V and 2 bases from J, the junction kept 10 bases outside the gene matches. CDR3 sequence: CASSLEGGTAINTEAFF. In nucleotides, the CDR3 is TGCGCCAGCAGCTTGGAAGGAGGGACAGCAATCAACACTGAAGCTTTCTTT.

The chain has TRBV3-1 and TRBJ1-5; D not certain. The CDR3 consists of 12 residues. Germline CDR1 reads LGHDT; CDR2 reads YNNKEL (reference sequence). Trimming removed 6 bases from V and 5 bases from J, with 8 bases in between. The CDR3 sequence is CASSSPDQPQHF. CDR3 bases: TGTGCCAGCAGTTCTCCCGATCAGCCCCAGCATTTT. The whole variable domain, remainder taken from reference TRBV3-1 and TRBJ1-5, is DTAVSQTPKYLVTQMGNDKSIKCEQNLGHDTMYWYKQDSKKFLKIMFSYNNKELIINETVPNRFSPKSPDKAHLNLHINSLELGDSAVYFCASSSPDQPQHFGDGTRLSIL.

CDR3 bases: TGTGCCAGCAGCTCAAGACGACAGGGAACGAACACCGGGGAGCTGTTTTTT. This gives the protein CASSSRRQGTNTGELFF. The chain is built from TRBV13 and TRBJ2-2; 7 bases line up with TRBD1. CDR3 size: 17 residues. The germline V gene encodes CDR1 PRHDT and CDR2 FYEKMQ (reference sequence). The junction had 8 bases not matched to a gene; V was cut back by 4 bases and J by 0 bases.

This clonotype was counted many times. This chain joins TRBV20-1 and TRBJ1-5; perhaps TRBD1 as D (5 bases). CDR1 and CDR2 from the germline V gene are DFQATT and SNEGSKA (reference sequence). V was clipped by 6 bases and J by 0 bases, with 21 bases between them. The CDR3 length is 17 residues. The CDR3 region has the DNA TGCAGTGCCAAGAAGGGGACCGCAGGGTATAGCAATCAGCCCCAGCATTTT. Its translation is CSAKKGTAGYSNQPQHF.

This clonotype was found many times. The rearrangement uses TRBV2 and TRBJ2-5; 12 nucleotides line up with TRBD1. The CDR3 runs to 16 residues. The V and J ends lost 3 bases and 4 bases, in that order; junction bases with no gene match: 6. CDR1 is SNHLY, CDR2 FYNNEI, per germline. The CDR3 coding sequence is TGTGCCAGCAGTGAGGCCGGGACAGGGGGCGGAGAGACCCAGTACTTC. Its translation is CASSEAGTGGGETQYF.

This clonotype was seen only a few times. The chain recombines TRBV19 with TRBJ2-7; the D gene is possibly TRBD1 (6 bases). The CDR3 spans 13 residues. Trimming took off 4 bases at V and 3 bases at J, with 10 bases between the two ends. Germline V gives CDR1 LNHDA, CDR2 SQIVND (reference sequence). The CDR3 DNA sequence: TGTGCCAGTAGTACCCAGACAGGCTACGAGCAGTACTTC. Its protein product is CASSTQTGYEQYF.

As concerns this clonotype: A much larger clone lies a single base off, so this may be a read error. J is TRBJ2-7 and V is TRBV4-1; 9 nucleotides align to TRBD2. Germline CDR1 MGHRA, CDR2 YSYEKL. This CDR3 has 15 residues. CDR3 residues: CASSQEGLAPYGQYF. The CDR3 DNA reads TGCGCCAGCAGCCAAGAGGGACTAGCCCCCTACGGGCAGTACTTC.

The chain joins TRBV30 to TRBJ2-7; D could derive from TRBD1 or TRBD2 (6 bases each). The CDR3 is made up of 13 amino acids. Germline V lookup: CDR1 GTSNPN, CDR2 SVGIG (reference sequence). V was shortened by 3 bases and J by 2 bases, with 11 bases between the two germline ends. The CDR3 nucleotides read TGTGCCTGGAGGCGGGACACAACCTACGAGCAGTACTTC. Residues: CAWRRDTTYEQYF.